Sequencing of this TCR beta chain was carried out in a study of cytomegalovirus exposure and HLA in healthy donors. Researchers ran the PCR with 60 Vbeta and 13 Jbeta primers. How the authors handled the data: There were some 87 million unique TCR beta chains by a later count, and 10 million to 12 million of them were shared. Clones were sequenced by immunoSEQ multiplex PCR, and TCRdb holds only the in-frame ones, with some missing. V, J and clone size were drawn from that table, and D and trimming were deduced from the DNA. The profile shows about 110,000 clones, approximately 80% of them singletons. Trimming pared 4 bases from V and 4 bases from J, leaving 9 bases between. This CDR3 has 12 amino acids. CDR1 is SGHDT and CDR2 is YYEEEE in the germline V gene. In the case of this clone: Its antigen is undetermined.

Study-wide results and caveats: Segments of the TCR beta V type were, in most cases, productive about 87% or about 30% of the time in an earlier analysis. HLA allele associations emerged for around 15,000 TCR beta sequences in a later analysis, at 0.05 false discovery rate. Later analysis identified a missense DCLRE1C variant that was linked to TCR beta V- and J-gene trimming.

The chain recombines TRBV5-6 with TRBJ2-7, with TRBD2 as a possible D gene (5 bases). Material for sequencing was PBMCs. The clonotype comes from a man aged 55 to 69 in good health and CMV-seronegative. This CDR3 is CASSHRGYEQYV. The CDR3, as DNA: TGTGCCAGCAGCCACCGGGGATACGAGCAGTACGTC.